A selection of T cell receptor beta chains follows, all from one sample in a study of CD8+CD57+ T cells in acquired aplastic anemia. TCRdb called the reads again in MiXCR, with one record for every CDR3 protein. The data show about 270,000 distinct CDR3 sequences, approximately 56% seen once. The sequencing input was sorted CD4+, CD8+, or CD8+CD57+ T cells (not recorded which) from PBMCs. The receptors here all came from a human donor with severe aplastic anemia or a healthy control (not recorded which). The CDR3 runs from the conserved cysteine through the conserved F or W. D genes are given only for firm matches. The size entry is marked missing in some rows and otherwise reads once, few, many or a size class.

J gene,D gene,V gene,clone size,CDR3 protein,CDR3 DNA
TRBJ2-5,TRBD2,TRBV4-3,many,CASSRGLAGPYQETQYF,TGCGCCAGCAGCCGGGGACTAGCGGGGCCGTACCAAGAGACCCAGTACTTC
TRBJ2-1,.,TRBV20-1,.,CSARLGRYNEQFF,TGCAGTGCTAGACTCGGGCGCTACAATGAGCAGTTCTTC
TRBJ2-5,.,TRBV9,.,CASSETVTQETQYF,TGTGCCAGCAGCGAGACAGTCACACAAGAGACCCAGTACTTC
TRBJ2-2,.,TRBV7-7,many,CASSFRWNTGELFF,TGTGCTAGCAGCTTTCGGTGGAACACCGGGGAGCTGTTTTTT
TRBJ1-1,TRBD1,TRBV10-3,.,CAIKGQGGNTEAFF,TGTGCCATCAAGGGACAAGGGGGCAACACTGAAGCTTTCTTT
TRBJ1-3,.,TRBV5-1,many,CASSLVSSGNTIYF,TGCGCCAGCAGCTTGGTTAGCTCTGGAAACACCATATATTTT
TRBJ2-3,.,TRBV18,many,CASSPVGDADTQYF,TGTGCCAGCTCACCTGTGGGGGACGCAGATACGCAGTATTTT
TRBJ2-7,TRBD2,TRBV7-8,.,CASSLARTSGIHEQYF,TGTGCCAGCAGCTTAGCGCGGACTAGCGGGATCCACGAGCAGTACTTC
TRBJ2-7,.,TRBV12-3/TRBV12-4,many,CASSLAQGGTYEQYF,TGTGCCAGCAGTTTGGCCCAGGGGGGTACCTACGAGCAGTACTTC
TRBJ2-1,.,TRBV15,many,CATSRDAGVSSYNEQFF,TGTGCCACCAGCAGAGATGCAGGGGTGAGCTCCTACAATGAGCAGTTCTTC
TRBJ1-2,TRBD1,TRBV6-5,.,CASSYLGQGLPSNYGYTF,TGTGCCAGCAGTTACTTGGGACAGGGCCTCCCTTCTAACTATGGCTACACCTTC
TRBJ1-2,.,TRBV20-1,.,CSARDSGSGYTF,TGCAGTGCTAGAGATTCCGGTTCTGGCTACACCTTC
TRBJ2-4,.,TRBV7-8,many,CASSDVRGAKNIQYF,TGTGCCAGCAGCGATGTGAGGGGAGCCAAAAACATTCAGTACTTC
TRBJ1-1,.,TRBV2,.,CTSSGTANTEAFF,TGTACCAGCAGTGGGACGGCAAACACTGAAGCTTTCTTT
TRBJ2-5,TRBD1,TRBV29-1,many,CSVEADRGRSETQYF,TGCAGCGTTGAGGCCGACAGGGGGCGGTCAGAGACCCAGTACTTC
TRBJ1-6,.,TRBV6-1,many,CASSAWVDNSPLHF,TGTGCCAGCAGTGCCTGGGTCGATAATTCACCCCTCCACTTT
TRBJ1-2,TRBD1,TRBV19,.,CASSMDGQGKYGYTF,TGTGCCAGTAGTATGGATGGACAGGGGAAATATGGCTACACCTTC